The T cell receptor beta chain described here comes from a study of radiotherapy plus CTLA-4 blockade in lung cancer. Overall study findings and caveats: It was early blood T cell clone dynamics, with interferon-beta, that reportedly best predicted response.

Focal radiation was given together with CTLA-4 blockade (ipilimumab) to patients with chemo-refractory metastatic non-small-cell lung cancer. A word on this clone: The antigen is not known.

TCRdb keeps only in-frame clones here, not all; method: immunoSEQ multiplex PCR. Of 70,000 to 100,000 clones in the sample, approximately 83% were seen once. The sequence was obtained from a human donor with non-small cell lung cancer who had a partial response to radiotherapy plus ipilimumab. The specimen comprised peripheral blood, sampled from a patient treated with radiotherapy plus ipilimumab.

CDR3 region: CASSPREATNEKLFF. The CDR3 DNA reads TGTGCCAGCTCACCTCGGGAAGCAACTAATGAAAAACTGTTTTTT. The chain employs TRBV18 and TRBJ1-4; D ambiguous. The CDR3 length is 15 residues. The germline gives CDR1 KGHSH, CDR2 LQKENI. Deletions cut 3 bases from V and 0 bases from J, with 8 bases between.